This T cell receptor (beta chain) was recorded in a study of vaccination effects on CD4 cells after COVID-19. Study information: Sampling occurred a median 72 days post second dose, range 14 to 241.

Trimming removed 2 bases from V and 1 base from J, with 21 bases in between. Per germline, CDR1 SGHRS and CDR2 YFSETQ. This CDR3 is built from 18 residues. The repertoire was sequenced with immunoSEQ multiplex PCR; TCRdb's copy has only in-frame clones and lacks some. The table lists some 25,000 clones, roughly 70% of them singletons. Broader study findings: Marked clonal contraction was seen late after vaccination (in both infection- and vaccine-induced clones). Early post-infection timepoints were missing from the study, which also had few convalescent patients.

Expansion with viral peptide pools was applied to antigen-specific CD4+ T cells by the ViraFEST assay prior to sequencing. On day 10 of culture, CD4+ T cells were separated out. Participants were given two doses of BNT162b2 or mRNA-1273 vaccine. Cultures of under 2.5 million PBMC per well contained approximately 9.6 IU/ml IL-2 plus 10 ug/ml peptides. A single count supports this clone. The antigen is not known. The TCR originated in a human donor who received a COVID-19 vaccine. This rearrangement joins TRBV5-1 to TRBJ2-5; D possibly corresponds to TRBD2 (5 bases). The sample consisted of CD4+ T cells from PBMCs cultured with SARS-CoV-2 spike peptides, taken after COVID-19 vaccination. CDR3 bases: TGCGCCAGCAGCTTTAGGAGAGGGTTAGGCACTGTCCAAGAGACCCAGTACTTC. Translated, it gives CASSFRRGLGTVQETQYF.